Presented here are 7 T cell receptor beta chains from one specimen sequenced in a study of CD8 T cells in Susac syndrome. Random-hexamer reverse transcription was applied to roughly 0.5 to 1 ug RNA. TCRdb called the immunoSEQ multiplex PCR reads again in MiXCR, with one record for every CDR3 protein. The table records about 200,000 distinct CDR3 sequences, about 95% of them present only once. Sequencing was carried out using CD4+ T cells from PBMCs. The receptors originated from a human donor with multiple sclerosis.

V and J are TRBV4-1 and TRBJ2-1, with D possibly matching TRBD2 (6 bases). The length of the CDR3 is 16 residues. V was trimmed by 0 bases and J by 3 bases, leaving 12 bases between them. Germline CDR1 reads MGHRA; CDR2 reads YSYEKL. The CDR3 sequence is CASSQDLAKNYNEQFF. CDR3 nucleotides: TGCGCCAGCAGCCAAGATCTAGCGAAGAACTACAATGAGCAGTTCTTC.

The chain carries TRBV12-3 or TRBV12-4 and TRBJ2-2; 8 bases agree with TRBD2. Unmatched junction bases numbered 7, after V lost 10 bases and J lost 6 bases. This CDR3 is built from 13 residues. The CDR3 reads CANRLAYAGELFF. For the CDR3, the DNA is TGTGCCAATAGACTAGCGTACGCCGGGGAGCTGTTTTTT.

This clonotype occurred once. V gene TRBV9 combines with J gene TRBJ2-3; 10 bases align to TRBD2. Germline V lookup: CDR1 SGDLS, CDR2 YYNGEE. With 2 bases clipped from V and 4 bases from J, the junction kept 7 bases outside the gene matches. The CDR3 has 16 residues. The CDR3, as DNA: TGTGCCAGCAGCGTCTTCAGCGGGGGGGCCGCAGATACGCAGTATTTT. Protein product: CASSVFSGGAADTQYF.

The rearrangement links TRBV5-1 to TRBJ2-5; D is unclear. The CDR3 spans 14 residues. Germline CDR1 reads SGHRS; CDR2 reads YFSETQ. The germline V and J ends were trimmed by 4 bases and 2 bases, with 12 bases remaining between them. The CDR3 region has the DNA TGCGCCAGCAGCGTACTATCTCTGCAAGAGACCCAGTACTTC. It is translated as CASSVLSLQETQYF.

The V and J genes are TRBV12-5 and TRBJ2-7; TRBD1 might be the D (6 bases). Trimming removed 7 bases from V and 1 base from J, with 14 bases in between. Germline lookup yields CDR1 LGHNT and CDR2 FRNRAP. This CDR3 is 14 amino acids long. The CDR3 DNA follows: TGTGCTAGTGAGCGGACAGCCAATTCCTACGAGCAGTACTTC. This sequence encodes CASERTANSYEQYF. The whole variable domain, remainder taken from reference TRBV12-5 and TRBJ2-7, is DARVTQTPRHKVTEMGQEVTMRCQPILGHNTVFWYRQTMMQGLELLAYFRNRAPLDDSGMPKDRFSAEMPDATLATLKIQPSEPRDSAVYFCASERTANSYEQYFGPGTRLTVT.

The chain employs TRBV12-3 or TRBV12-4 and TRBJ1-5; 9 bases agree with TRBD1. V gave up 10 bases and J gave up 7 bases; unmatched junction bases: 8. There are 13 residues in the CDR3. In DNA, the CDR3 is TGTGCCACCAGACAGGGGGTTGTACAGCCCCAGCATTTT. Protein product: CATRQGVVQPQHF.

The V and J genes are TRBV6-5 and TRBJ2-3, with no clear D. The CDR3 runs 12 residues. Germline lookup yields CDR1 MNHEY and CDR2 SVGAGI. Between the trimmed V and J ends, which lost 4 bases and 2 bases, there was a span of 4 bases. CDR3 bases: TGTGCCAGCAGTTCCATCACAGATACGCAGTATTTT. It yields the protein CASSSITDTQYF.